This is a list of T cell receptor beta chains from one sample in a study of blood T cells in healthy people across ages. TCRdb re-analysed the 5' RACE reads in MiXCR, keeping a single row per CDR3 protein. The sample records about 620,000 distinct CDR3 sequences, around 20% being singletons. The sequencing input was blood. These receptor sequences come from a man between 65 and 85 years old in good health. CDR3s include the opening cysteine and the closing phenylalanine or tryptophan. The D gene is left open where the match is weak. A clone size is listed for some rows: how often the clone was seen (once, few, many), or a class if it is expanded.

d_gene: NA
v_gene: TRBV10-3
j_gene: TRBJ1-1
abundance: NA
CDR3nt: TGTGCCATCAGGGGGAACACTGAAGCTTTCTTT
CDR3aa: CAIRGNTEAFF

d_gene: NA
v_gene: TRBV4-1
j_gene: TRBJ2-5
abundance: NA
CDR3nt: TGCGCCAGCAGCCAAGTCGTTACGGGGGGCTGGGAGCAGTACTTC
CDR3aa: CASSQVVTGGWEQYF

d_gene: NA
v_gene: TRBV29-1
j_gene: TRBJ2-7
abundance: NA
CDR3nt: TGCAGCGTTGGGCAGGGAAGTTTTTACGAGCAGTACTTC
CDR3aa: CSVGQGSFYEQYF

d_gene: TRBD1
v_gene: TRBV12-3/TRBV12-4
j_gene: TRBJ2-2
abundance: few
CDR3nt: TGTGCCAGCAGAGACAGGGTGGGGAGCACCGGGGAGCTGTTTTTT
CDR3aa: CASRDRVGSTGELFF

d_gene: NA
v_gene: TRBV7-9
j_gene: TRBJ1-1
abundance: few
CDR3nt: TGTGCCAGCAGCTTAGTTGAGAGGCGGGACACTGAAGCTTTCTTT
CDR3aa: CASSLVERRDTEAFF

d_gene: TRBD1
v_gene: TRBV20-1
j_gene: TRBJ2-7
abundance: NA
CDR3nt: TGCAGTGCTACTTCTGTCGACAGGGGTAGATACGGGCAGTACTTC
CDR3aa: CSATSVDRGRYGQYF

d_gene: NA
v_gene: TRBV5-1
j_gene: TRBJ1-1
abundance: NA
CDR3nt: TGCGCCAGCAGCTTGGTATCGGGGAAAAACACTAAAGCTTTCTTC
CDR3aa: CASSLVSGKNTKAFF

d_gene: TRBD2
v_gene: TRBV29-1
j_gene: TRBJ2-7
abundance: NA
CDR3nt: TGCAGCGTTGAAGAGCGGGAGAGAGAGTACGAGCAGTACTTC
CDR3aa: CSVEEREREYEQYF

d_gene: NA
v_gene: TRBV28
j_gene: TRBJ2-5
abundance: few
CDR3nt: TGTGCCAGCAGCCCCGGAGGGGGCGCTTGGGAGACCCAGTACTTC
CDR3aa: CASSPGGGAWETQYF

d_gene: TRBD1
v_gene: TRBV6-5
j_gene: TRBJ1-2
abundance: NA
CDR3nt: TGTGCCAGCAGTTACTCCAAGACAGGGAGTGCGGTAGATGGCTACACCTTC
CDR3aa: CASSYSKTGSAVDGYTF

d_gene: NA
v_gene: TRBV7-2
j_gene: TRBJ2-5
abundance: few
CDR3nt: TGTGCCAGCAGCCCGGGACCAGCGGAGACCCAGTACTTC
CDR3aa: CASSPGPAETQYF

d_gene: TRBD2
v_gene: TRBV28
j_gene: TRBJ2-1
abundance: few
CDR3nt: TGTGCCAGCAGTCTATTTCGGACTAGCGGGAGGGCGGGTGAGCAGTTCTTC
CDR3aa: CASSLFRTSGRAGEQFF

d_gene: NA
v_gene: TRBV28
j_gene: TRBJ2-1
abundance: few
CDR3nt: TGTGCCAGCAGTACGGACGGTTACAATGAGCAGTTCTTC
CDR3aa: CASSTDGYNEQFF

d_gene: NA
v_gene: TRBV28
j_gene: TRBJ2-3
abundance: NA
CDR3nt: TGTGCCAGCACCAAAGGGGGGGCCACAGATACGCAGTATTTT
CDR3aa: CASTKGGATDTQYF

d_gene: TRBD2
v_gene: TRBV7-9
j_gene: TRBJ2-1
abundance: NA
CDR3nt: TGTGCCAGCAGACGCGGGACTAGTGCATGGGATGAGCAGTTCTTT
CDR3aa: CASRRGTSAWDEQFF

d_gene: NA
v_gene: TRBV12-3/TRBV12-4
j_gene: TRBJ1-1
abundance: few
CDR3nt: TGTGCCAGCAGCATTGGGTACACTGAAGCTTTCTTT
CDR3aa: CASSIGYTEAFF

d_gene: NA
v_gene: TRBV7-9
j_gene: TRBJ2-2
abundance: many
CDR3nt: TGTGCCAGCAGCCCCGGGACATTGAACACCGGGGAGCTGTTTTTT
CDR3aa: CASSPGTLNTGELFF

d_gene: NA
v_gene: TRBV4-3
j_gene: TRBJ2-4
abundance: few
CDR3nt: TGCGCCAGCGGCCAGGATACTGGAATAAACATTCAGTACTTC
CDR3aa: CASGQDTGINIQYF

d_gene: NA
v_gene: TRBV6-5
j_gene: TRBJ2-1
abundance: many
CDR3nt: TGTGCCAGCAGTTACGCGGGCAGGGGTGTGGGCAATGAGCAGTTCTTC
CDR3aa: CASSYAGRGVGNEQFF

d_gene: TRBD1
v_gene: TRBV15
j_gene: TRBJ1-2
abundance: few
CDR3nt: TGTGCCACCAGCAGAGACCCCCAGGGGGCTGGCTACACCTTC
CDR3aa: CATSRDPQGAGYTF

d_gene: TRBD2
v_gene: TRBV11-2
j_gene: TRBJ2-7
abundance: few
CDR3nt: TGTGCCAGCAGCGGAAGAACTAGCGGGAGGGCCCCTGGGCAGTACTTC
CDR3aa: CASSGRTSGRAPGQYF

d_gene: NA
v_gene: TRBV10-3
j_gene: TRBJ2-5
abundance: NA
CDR3nt: TGTGCCATCAGTGTAGGTTTGGGCAAGCAAGAGACCCAGTACTTC
CDR3aa: CAISVGLGKQETQYF

d_gene: NA
v_gene: TRBV3-1
j_gene: TRBJ2-5
abundance: few
CDR3nt: TGTGCCAGCAGCCAACTACAGGACGGGGAGACCCAGTACTTC
CDR3aa: CASSQLQDGETQYF

d_gene: NA
v_gene: TRBV10-2
j_gene: TRBJ2-7
abundance: few
CDR3nt: TGCGCCAGCATTCCGACAGGCAATACGGACGAGCAGTACTTC
CDR3aa: CASIPTGNTDEQYF

d_gene: TRBD1
v_gene: TRBV28
j_gene: TRBJ2-7
abundance: few
CDR3nt: TGTGCCAGCAGTATCTCTGGGACAGGCGTTCCCTACGAGCAGTACTTC
CDR3aa: CASSISGTGVPYEQYF

d_gene: TRBD1
v_gene: TRBV15
j_gene: TRBJ2-1
abundance: NA
CDR3nt: TGTGCCACCAGCAGCCCCGACAGGGGGTCGTCGGGTGAGCAGTTCTTC
CDR3aa: CATSSPDRGSSGEQFF

d_gene: NA
v_gene: TRBV6-5
j_gene: TRBJ2-2
abundance: few
CDR3nt: TGTGCCAGCAGTTCCACCGGGACTCTGAACACCGGGGAGCTGTTTTTT
CDR3aa: CASSSTGTLNTGELFF

d_gene: TRBD1
v_gene: TRBV14
j_gene: TRBJ2-5
abundance: NA
CDR3nt: TGTGCCAGCAGCCAGTCTAGGGGGCTCGTCTACGAGCAGTGCTTC
CDR3aa: CASSQSRGLVYEQCF

d_gene: NA
v_gene: TRBV11-2
j_gene: TRBJ1-3
abundance: NA
CDR3nt: TGTGCCAGCAGCTCATACTCTGGAAACACCATATATTTT
CDR3aa: CASSSYSGNTIYF

d_gene: TRBD2
v_gene: TRBV7-2
j_gene: TRBJ2-7
abundance: few
CDR3nt: TGTGCCGGCAGCATCTCCGGGACTAGCGGGTTCTACGAGCAGTACTTC
CDR3aa: CAGSISGTSGFYEQYF

d_gene: TRBD1
v_gene: TRBV20-1
j_gene: TRBJ1-5
abundance: NA
CDR3nt: TGCAGTGCTAGGGATGGTCGGCCGGGACAGGATCAGCCCCAGCATTTT
CDR3aa: CSARDGRPGQDQPQHF

d_gene: NA
v_gene: TRBV7-9
j_gene: TRBJ2-5
abundance: NA
CDR3nt: TGTGCCAGCACCTCCTGGCAGTACCAAGAGACCCAGTACTTC
CDR3aa: CASTSWQYQETQYF

d_gene: TRBD1
v_gene: TRBV4-3
j_gene: TRBJ1-2
abundance: few
CDR3nt: TGCGCCAGCAGCCAAGTTCCGGTGAGGACAGGCGGTGGCTACACCTTC
CDR3aa: CASSQVPVRTGGGYTF

d_gene: NA
v_gene: TRBV9
j_gene: TRBJ2-1
abundance: few
CDR3nt: TGTGCCAGCAGCTCCCGCGATGGCCTCGGAGATGAGCAGTTCTTC
CDR3aa: CASSSRDGLGDEQFF

d_gene: TRBD1
v_gene: TRBV9
j_gene: TRBJ2-6
abundance: few
CDR3nt: TGTGCCAGCAGCCCCCGACAGGGGGCCCCTTTCTCTGGGGCCAACGTCCTGACTTTC
CDR3aa: CASSPRQGAPFSGANVLTF

d_gene: NA
v_gene: TRBV6-2/TRBV6-3
j_gene: TRBJ2-7
abundance: NA
CDR3nt: TGTGCCAGCAGTTACGACCCGACCCCCTACGAGCAGTACTTC
CDR3aa: CASSYDPTPYEQYF

d_gene: NA
v_gene: TRBV25-1
j_gene: TRBJ1-4
abundance: many
CDR3nt: TGTGCCAGCAGTGGGGACACCCTTAATGAAAAACTGTTTTTT
CDR3aa: CASSGDTLNEKLFF

d_gene: TRBD1
v_gene: TRBV24-1
j_gene: TRBJ2-5
abundance: NA
CDR3nt: TGTGCCACCAGTGAGTCAGGGGGTCCACAAGAGACCCAGTACTTC
CDR3aa: CATSESGGPQETQYF

d_gene: TRBD1
v_gene: TRBV7-2
j_gene: TRBJ2-4
abundance: NA
CDR3nt: TGTGCCAGCAGCTTATGGACAGGGCCCAAAAACATTCAGTACTTC
CDR3aa: CASSLWTGPKNIQYF